This entry features one T cell receptor beta chain sequence. The data were obtained in a study of blood T cell repertoires in COVID-19. Source study methods: Amplification of reference gene primers provided the estimated nucleated cell counts. The method was immunoSEQ multiplex PCR; TCRdb's version includes in-frame clones alone and lacks a portion of them. That table supplies the V and J calls and clone size; D and trimming were determined from the DNA. Of hundreds of thousands of clones in the sample, around 87% were seen once. CDR3 length: 15 amino acids. The germline V and J ends were trimmed by 0 bases and 6 bases, with 15 bases remaining between them. Germline V gene sequence: CDR1 SGDLS, CDR2 YYNGEE.

Sequenced material: peripheral blood. The clonotype was recovered from a woman in her 50s with COVID-19, enrolled during active disease. V gene TRBV9 combines with J gene TRBJ1-1; a weak D match, TRBD1 (6 bases). In DNA, the CDR3 is TGTGCCAGCAGCGTAGATCGGGACATGTGGTCTGAAGCTTTCTTT. Encoded protein: CASSVDRDMWSEAFF. Filled out from reference TRBV9 and TRBJ1-1, the complete variable domain reads DSGVTQTPKHLITATGQRVTLRCSPRSGDLSVYWYQQSLDQGLQFLIQYYNGEERAKGNILERFSAQQFPDLHSELNLSSLELGDSALYFCASSVDRDMWSEAFFGQGTRLTVV.